This T cell receptor (beta chain) was sequenced during a study of blood T cell repertoires in COVID-19. CDR1 and CDR2 (germline): LGHDT, YNNKEL (reference sequence). V gave up 2 bases and J gave up 3 bases; unmatched junction bases: 9. The CDR3 is made up of 17 amino acids. Here immunoSEQ multiplex PCR was the method, and the copy in TCRdb shows in-frame clones only, minus some. This table has over 200,000 clones, less than 90% appearing once. This TCR came from a woman in her seventies with active or convalescent COVID-19. The chain links TRBV3-1 (or the pseudogene TRBV3-2) to TRBJ2-4; 8 nucleotides align to TRBD2. Sequenced: peripheral blood. The CDR3 loop is CASSQPVSRGGKNIQYF. The DNA for the CDR3 is TGTGCCAGCAGCCAACCCGTTTCCCGGGGGGGCAAAAACATTCAGTACTTC.